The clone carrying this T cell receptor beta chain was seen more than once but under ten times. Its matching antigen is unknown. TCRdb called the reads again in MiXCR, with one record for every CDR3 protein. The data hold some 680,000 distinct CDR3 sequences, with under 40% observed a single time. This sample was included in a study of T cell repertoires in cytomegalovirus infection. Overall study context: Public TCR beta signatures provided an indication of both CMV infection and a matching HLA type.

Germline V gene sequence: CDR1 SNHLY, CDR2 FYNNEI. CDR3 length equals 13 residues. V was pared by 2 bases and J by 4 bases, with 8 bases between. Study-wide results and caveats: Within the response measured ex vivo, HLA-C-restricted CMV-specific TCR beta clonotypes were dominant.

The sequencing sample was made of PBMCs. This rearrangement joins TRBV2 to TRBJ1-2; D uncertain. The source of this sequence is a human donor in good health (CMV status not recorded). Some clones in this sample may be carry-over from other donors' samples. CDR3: CASSEHSSYGYTF. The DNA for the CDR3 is TGTGCCAGCAGTGAACACAGCAGCTATGGCTACACCTTC.